A selection of T cell receptor beta chains follows, all from one sample in a study of beta chain features in type 1 diabetes. Some clones are missing from TCRdb's copy, which holds only in-frame ones; the method was immunoSEQ multiplex PCR. This table has 130,000 or so clones, less than 10% appearing once. The specimen was central memory CD4+ T cells from blood. The source is a woman aged 40 to 55 in good health. CDR3s include the opening cysteine and the closing phenylalanine or tryptophan. A D gene is named only where the DNA matches it firmly. Where a row states a size, it is once, few, many or the class of an expanded clone; other rows omit it.

J	V	size	D	DNA	CDR3
TRBJ1-2	TRBV6-1	few	.	TGTGCCAGCAGTGAGAGGGCAGGGGACAACTATGGCTACACCTTC	CASSERAGDNYGYTF
TRBJ2-5	TRBV28	.	TRBD1	TGTGCCAGCCAGTCTAACCGGGACAGGGCCCGAGAGACCCAGTACTTC	CASQSNRDRARETQYF
TRBJ2-3	TRBV11-3	.	.	TGTGCCAGCAGCTCGGGACTTCCCACAGATACGCAGTATTTT	CASSSGLPTDTQYF
TRBJ1-1	TRBV5-1	few	.	TGCGCCAGCAGCTTGAATACAGCGAACACTGAAGCTTTCTTT	CASSLNTANTEAFF
TRBJ1-6	TRBV2	.	.	TGTGCCAGCATTGCCCAGGACTCCTATAATTCACCCCTCCACTTT	CASIAQDSYNSPLHF
TRBJ2-1	TRBV21-1	many	.	TGTGCCAGCAGCCAGTGGGGACTAGCGGGGGAGGCGTTCTTC	CASSQWGLAGEAFF
TRBJ1-1	TRBV18	.	TRBD1	TGTGCCAGCTCGCCGGGACAGGGGAAGAACACTGAAGCTTTCTTT	CASSPGQGKNTEAFF
TRBJ2-3	TRBV18	few	.	TGTGCCAGCTCAGCCGCGGTTGCACGAGTGAGCACAGATACGCAGTATTTT	CASSAAVARVSTDTQYF
TRBJ2-1	TRBV5-1	.	.	TGCGCCAGCAGCGAAGCGCTCACAGGGGAGCAGTTCTTC	CASSEALTGEQFF
TRBJ1-4	TRBV6-1	few	TRBD1	TGTGCCGGCGCGCGGGGACAGAGAAATGAAAAACTGTTTTTT	CAGARGQRNEKLFF
TRBJ1-1	TRBV9	.	TRBD1	TGTGCCAGCAGCGTCGGGACAGCTCAAGGAGAAGCTTTCTTT	CASSVGTAQGEAFF
TRBJ2-7	TRBV7-9	many	.	TGTGCCAGCAGCTTCTCTTACGAGCAGTACTTC	CASSFSYEQYF
TRBJ2-5	TRBV5-4	few	TRBD1	TGTGCCAGCAGCCGGGACAGGTCATCACGAGAGACCCAGTACTTC	CASSRDRSSRETQYF
TRBJ2-1	TRBV6-4	few	TRBD2	TGTGCCAGCAGGGAACTAGCGGGAGGGAACAATGAGCAGTTCTTC	CASRELAGGNNEQFF
TRBJ2-3	TRBV2	.	TRBD2	TGTGCCAGCAGTAGCGGGGGGGCCCCAGATACGCAGTATTTT	CASSSGGAPDTQYF
TRBJ2-7	TRBV7-2	few	TRBD2	TGTGCCAGCAGCTTACGTAGCGGGGGAGGTAGCTACGAGCAGTACTTC	CASSLRSGGGSYEQYF
TRBJ1-6	TRBV18	.	TRBD1	TGTGCCAGCTCACCGACGGACAGGGCTTATTCACCCCTCCACTTT	CASSPTDRAYSPLHF
TRBJ2-3	TRBV5-1	few	.	TGCGCCAGCAGCGGCCGGACTGCAGATACGCAGTATTTT	CASSGRTADTQYF
TRBJ2-5	TRBV7-9	.	.	TGTGCCAGCAGCTTAGAACTAGGGAGGGAGACCCAGTACTTC	CASSLELGRETQYF
TRBJ2-1	TRBV9	few	.	TGTGCCAGCAGCGTAAGAGGCAACGACAATGAGCAGTTCTTC	CASSVRGNDNEQFF
TRBJ2-3	TRBV5-1	few	TRBD2	TGCGCCAGCAGCTTGGCCCAGCGGGGGGACACAGATACGCAGTATTTT	CASSLAQRGDTDTQYF
TRBJ2-2	TRBV15	.	.	TGTGCCACCAGCAGAGATCCACAGGGTTTGAGGTCCGGGGAGCTGTTTTTT	CATSRDPQGLRSGELFF
TRBJ1-2	TRBV28	.	TRBD1	TGTGCCAGCAGTTTAATCCCCGGGACAGGGGGCGGTGAGGGCTACACCTTC	CASSLIPGTGGGEGYTF
TRBJ1-1	TRBV5-5	few	.	TGTGCCAGCAGCACTGCACCCCACACTGAAGCTTTCTTT	CASSTAPHTEAFF
TRBJ2-1	TRBV2	.	.	TGTGCCAGCAACTTCGAGAGCTACAATGAGCAGTTCTTC	CASNFESYNEQFF
TRBJ2-2	TRBV6-1	few	TRBD1	TGTGCCAGCGGGACAGGGGGCCCCGGGGAGCTGTTTTTT	CASGTGGPGELFF
TRBJ2-5	TRBV9	few	.	TGTGCCAGCAGCGTAGGAAGGACAATGACCCAGTACTTC	CASSVGRTMTQYF
TRBJ1-1	TRBV11-2	.	.	TGTGCCAGCAGCGCACGGACAGCGAACACTGAAGCTTTCTTT	CASSARTANTEAFF
TRBJ2-5	TRBV9	few	TRBD2	TGTGCCAGCAGCGTAGAGAGTCACGGGGGGGCCTCCCAAGAGACCCAGTACTTC	CASSVESHGGASQETQYF
TRBJ1-2	TRBV7-5	.	.	TGTGCCAGAAGTGCGGGGTCTGGATCAAACTATGGCTACACCTTC	CARSAGSGSNYGYTF